This TCR beta chain was captured by sequencing in a study of CXCR3-negative and CXCR3-positive naive CD8 T cells. About the study: The dataset comprises 110 million to 150 million TRB reads in total, with about 1.5 +/- 0.3 million reads per library. Study-wide findings and caveats: CXCR3-positive naive cells had TRB CDR3s that were more hydrophobic than CXCR3-negative naive cells had. Naive subsets were similarly diverse, while memory CD8+ repertoires were much less diverse.

The CDR3 spans 14 residues. Germline V lookup: CDR1 SGHTA, CDR2 FQGNSA. In regard to this clonotype: The antigen is undetermined.

Via 5' RACE with UMI labels, TRB cDNA libraries were prepared. TCRdb reprocessed the 5' RACE reads; each CDR3 protein has one entry and no DNA is given. This sample's table has 55,000 to 65,000 distinct CDR3 sequences. The sequence derives from a human donor in good health. Some clones in this sample may be carry-over from other donors' samples. The genes are TRBV7-2 and TRBJ1-1; the TCRdb call, TRBD1, lacks DNA for checking. The sample comprised naive CXCR3+ CD8+ T cells from blood. The subset: CD45RO-CCR7+CD27+CD95- naive CD8+ T cells expressing CXCR3 (TNR3+). The CDR3 here is CASSLWGTNTEAFF.